This entry features one T cell receptor beta chain sequence. What it binds is not known. This specimen belongs to a study of cytomegalovirus exposure and HLA in healthy donors. Study overall: In an early release, HLA-typed donors contributed 80 million to 95 million unique TCR sequences. Caucasian-associated ancestry cluster membership applied to about four fifths of 300 to 450 genotyped donors. Overall study results and limits: As a later analysis showed, a missense DCLRE1C variant was linked to trimming of TCR beta V- and J-genes. There were 160 or so TCR beta chains listed as cytomegalovirus-associated.

The CDR3 has 11 amino acids. Germline values: CDR1 PRHDT, CDR2 FYEKMQ (reference sequence). V dropped 6 bases and J dropped 10; count of bases not matched to a gene: 2. The PCR was carried out with 60 Vbeta primers and 13 Jbeta primers. Clones were sequenced by immunoSEQ multiplex PCR, and TCRdb holds only the in-frame ones, with some missing. Of approximately 180,000 clones listed, 84% were seen once; the top ten hold 4% to 6%. The clonotype originates from a girl aged 10 to 17 in good health and CMV-seropositive. The chain carries TRBV13 and TRBJ1-1; TRBD1 matches at 10 bases. Sample: PBMCs. DNA for the CDR3: TGTGCCAGCAGTCGGGACAGGGGAGCTTTCTTT. This encodes CASSRDRGAFF. Filled out from reference TRBV13 and TRBJ1-1, the complete variable domain reads AAGVIQSPRHLIKEKRETATLKCYPIPRHDTVYWYQQGPGQDPQFLISFYEKMQSDKGSIPDRFSAQQFSDYHSELNMSSLELGDSALYFCASSRDRGAFFGQGTRLTVV.